The sequence of this T cell receptor beta chain was determined in a study of T cell responses to AZD1222 COVID-19 vaccine (dated by TCRdb to the early 2020s). Study-wide context: AZD1222 recipients whose second dose came at about 4 weeks and those whose second dose came at about 12 weeks were combined into one group, since spike-specific TCR depth and breadth did not differ between the two schedules. Trial participants were enrolled by age into 18-55, 56-69 and 70-plus year subgroups, with roughly 160, 29 and 62 TCR-sequenced participants respectively. TCR sequencing covered fewer than 250 trial participants: some 210 given two doses of AZD1222 and 26 given two doses of MenACWY control vaccine. What the research found in general, with its limitations: In the small 56-69-year group, the increase in depth fell short of significance, most likely because of low power. Spike-specific TCR breadth and depth rose significantly after two AZD1222 doses compared with day 0 and with MenACWY recipients. Reportedly, almost half of the unique spike-specific TCRs recognized epitopes lying outside the regions that are mutated in the B.1.351 and B.1.1.7 variants. CD4 TCRs associated with the vaccine covered the entire spike protein, and the dominant responses were in regions 160-218 and 743-854. Participants were mostly white British and included more females than males, and it was suggested by the authors that clonal diversity may have been underestimated. No day 14 peak-response samples were available, so repertoires were characterized only after the peak T cell response. Conclusions about previously exposed vaccinees were limited because only six AZD1222 recipients were SARS-CoV-2 seropositive at baseline.

In the paper's terms, the time point label means: baseline before first vaccination. Vaccinee samples were obtained from the UK trials COV001 and COV002, which included a single-blind randomized controlled phase 2/3 trial of AZD1222 (ChAdOx1 nCoV-19) in healthy adults. For TCRbeta chain sequencing, PBMC samples from trial participants were taken at day 0 and at day 28 after the second dose. Reading from cysteine to phenylalanine, the CDR3 counts 15 amino acids. The kept DNA is CDR3 alone, 45 bases in frame from the first base. Reading the germline V gene gives CDR1 SGDLS and CDR2 YYNGEE. Trimming leaves V shorter by 3 bases and J shorter by 5 bases, with the junction holding 9 bases beyond the gene matches. Turning to this clone: Its antigen remains undetermined. Base-call qualities are not available, and no considerably larger clone is one nucleotide away.

The CDR3 regions of human TCRbeta chains were subjected to immunosequencing. The authors' pipeline ran thus. Repertoire TCRs were matched against a reference library of SARS-CoV-2-specific TCRs generated with the MIRA antigen-specificity platform. Breadth was defined as the fraction of unique TCRs that were SARS-CoV-2-associated, and depth was defined as the fraction of total T cells that were SARS-CoV-2-associated. Each spike-specific TCR was assigned to its reactive spike region and to a CD4 or CD8 class using the MIRA data. Log10-transformed breadth and depth values were compared by one-way ANOVA with Sidak's multiple comparisons tests. TCRdb carries this immuneACCESS record with in-frame sequences only. Its versions omit some clonotypes, under half of them owing to an unresolved V gene in the studies checked, with the rest unexplained. That table is the source of V, J and clone size, and D and trimming were worked out from the DNA. Within this sample are some 150,000 clones, with approximately 85% of them counted one time only. The top ten clonotypes cover approximately 8% of the sample.

This TCR came from an adult in good health. The sequencing used peripheral blood, collected on day 0 of AZD1222 vaccination. The chain is encoded by TRBV9 joined to TRBJ2-5; 8 bases in between match TRBD2. The CDR3 reads as follows: CASSASGTRWETQYF. The nucleotide sequence is TGTGCCAGCAGCGCGTCCGGGACTAGGTGGGAGACCCAGTACTTC.